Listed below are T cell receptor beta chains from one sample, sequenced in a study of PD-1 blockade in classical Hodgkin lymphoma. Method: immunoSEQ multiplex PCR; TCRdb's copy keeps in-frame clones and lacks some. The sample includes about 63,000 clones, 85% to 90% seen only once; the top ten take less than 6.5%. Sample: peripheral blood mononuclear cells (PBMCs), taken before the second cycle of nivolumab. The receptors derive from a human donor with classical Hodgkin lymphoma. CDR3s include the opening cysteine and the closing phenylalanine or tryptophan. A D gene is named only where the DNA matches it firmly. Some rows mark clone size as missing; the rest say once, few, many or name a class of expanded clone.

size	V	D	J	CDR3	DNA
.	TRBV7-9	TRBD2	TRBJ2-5	CASSPGLVGTQYF	TGTGCCAGCAGCCCGGGACTAGTCGGGACCCAGTACTTC
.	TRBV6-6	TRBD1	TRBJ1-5	CASSFPGQGVNQPQHF	TGTGCCAGCAGTTTCCCGGGACAGGGAGTCAATCAGCCCCAGCATTTT
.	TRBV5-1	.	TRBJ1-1	CASSWGLNTEAFF	TGCGCCAGCAGCTGGGGACTGAACACTGAAGCTTTCTTT
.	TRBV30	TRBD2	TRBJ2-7	CAWSVRVAGRSYEQYF	TGTGCCTGGAGTGTACGGGTAGCGGGCAGATCCTACGAGCAGTACTTC
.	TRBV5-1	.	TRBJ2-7	CASSLRANYEQYF	TGCGCCAGCAGCTTACGAGCAAACTACGAGCAGTACTTC
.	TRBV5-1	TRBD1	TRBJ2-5	CASQGDPRETQYF	TGCGCCAGCCAGGGGGACCCTAGAGAGACCCAGTACTTC
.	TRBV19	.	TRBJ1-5	CASRTSTGQPQHF	TGTGCCAGTAGAACCTCGACTGGACAGCCCCAGCATTTT
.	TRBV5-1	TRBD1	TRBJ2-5	CASSTRPGQGQETQYF	TGCGCCAGCAGCACCCGACCGGGACAGGGCCAAGAGACCCAGTACTTC
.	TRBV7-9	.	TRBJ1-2	CASSLGGYGYTF	TGTGCCAGCAGCTTAGGGGGGTATGGCTACACCTTC
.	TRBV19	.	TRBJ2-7	CASSTGAHYEQYF	TGTGCCAGTAGTACAGGGGCCCACTACGAGCAGTACTTC
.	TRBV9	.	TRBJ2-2	CASSRGAGELFF	TGTGCCAGCAGCCGGGGGGCTGGGGAGCTGTTTTTT
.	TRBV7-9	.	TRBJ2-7	CASSFPRGDPYEQYF	TGTGCCAGCAGCTTCCCTCGAGGGGATCCCTACGAGCAGTACTTC
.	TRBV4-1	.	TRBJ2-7	CASSHTGSEQYF	TGCGCCAGCAGCCACACAGGGTCCGAGCAGTACTTC
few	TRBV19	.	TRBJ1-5	CASSIGTGRNGQPQHF	TGTGCCAGTAGTATAGGGACGGGGAGGAATGGTCAGCCCCAGCATTTT
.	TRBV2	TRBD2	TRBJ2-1	CASSRSGGLNEQFF	TGTGCCAGCTCCCGTAGCGGGGGACTCAATGAGCAGTTCTTC
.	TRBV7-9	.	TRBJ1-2	CASSLNIRGVRTNYGYTF	TGTGCCAGCAGCTTGAATATTCGGGGTGTGAGGACTAACTATGGCTACACCTTC
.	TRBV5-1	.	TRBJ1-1	CASSLVVGWNTEAFF	TGCGCCAGCAGCTTGGTTGTGGGTTGGAACACTGAAGCTTTCTTT
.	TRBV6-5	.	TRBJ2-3	CASLGPTDTQYF	TGTGCCAGCCTCGGTCCCACAGATACGCAGTATTTT
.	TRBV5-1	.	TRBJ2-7	CASSLDNYEQYF	TGCGCCAGCAGCCTGGACAACTACGAGCAGTACTTC
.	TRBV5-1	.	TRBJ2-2	CASSVGGGTGELFF	TGCGCCAGCAGCGTGGGAGGCGGCACCGGGGAGCTGTTTTTT
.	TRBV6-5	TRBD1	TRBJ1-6	CASSSLKQGELTLHF	TGTGCCAGCAGTTCTCTGAAACAGGGGGAGCTCACCCTCCACTTT
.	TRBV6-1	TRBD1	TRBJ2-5	CASSPRSGGRETQYF	TGTGCCAGCAGTCCAAGATCAGGGGGCCGGGAGACCCAGTACTTC
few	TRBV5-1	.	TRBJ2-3	CASSLASGGNSQYF	TGCGCCAGCAGCTTGGCTTCCGGGGGAAATTCGCAGTATTTT
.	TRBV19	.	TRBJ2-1	CASSIQGGANNEQFF	TGTGCCAGTAGTATACAGGGCGGGGCAAACAATGAGCAGTTCTTC
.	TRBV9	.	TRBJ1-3	CASSPQGPSGNTIYF	TGTGCCAGCAGCCCTCAGGGGCCCTCTGGAAACACCATATATTTT
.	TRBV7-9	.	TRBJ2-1	CASSTTSYNEQFF	TGTGCCAGCAGCACCACATCCTACAATGAGCAGTTCTTC
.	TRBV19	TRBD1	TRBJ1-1	CASSQGASAEAFF	TGTGCCAGTAGTCAGGGGGCATCCGCTGAAGCTTTCTTT
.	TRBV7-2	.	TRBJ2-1	CASSSGGTYNEQFF	TGTGCCAGCAGCTCCGGCGGGACGTACAATGAGCAGTTCTTC
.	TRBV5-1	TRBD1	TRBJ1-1	CASSLGTGGGTEAFF	TGCGCCAGCAGCTTGGGGACAGGGGGCGGCACTGAAGCTTTCTTT
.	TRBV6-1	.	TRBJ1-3	CASSDDFWNTIYF	TGTGCCAGCAGTGACGATTTCTGGAACACCATATATTTT
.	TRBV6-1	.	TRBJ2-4	CASSEDAKSPLAKNIQYF	TGTGCCAGCAGTGAAGACGCTAAGTCGCCCCTAGCCAAAAACATTCAGTACTTC
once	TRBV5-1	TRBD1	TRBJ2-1	CASSLDIRTGGNEQFF	TGCGCCAGCAGCTTGGATATTAGGACAGGGGGCAATGAGCAGTTCTTC
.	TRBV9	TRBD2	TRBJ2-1	CASSVEGSGGGADEQFF	TGTGCCAGCAGCGTAGAAGGTAGCGGGGGAGGGGCAGATGAGCAGTTCTTC
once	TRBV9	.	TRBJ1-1	CASSVGPIENTEAFF	TGTGCCAGCAGCGTAGGCCCGATCGAGAACACTGAAGCTTTCTTT
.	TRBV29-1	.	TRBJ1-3	CSVERGSGNTIYF	TGCAGCGTCGAGAGGGGGTCTGGAAACACCATATATTTT
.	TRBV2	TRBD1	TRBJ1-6	CASRGQGAYNSPLHF	TGTGCCAGCAGGGGACAGGGGGCGTATAATTCACCCCTCCACTTT
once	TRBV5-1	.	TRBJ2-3	CASRTMAVGGDTQYF	TGCGCCAGTCGTACGATGGCGGTAGGGGGGGATACGCAGTATTTT
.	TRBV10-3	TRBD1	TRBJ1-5	CAISSGGFSNQPQHF	TGTGCCATCAGTTCAGGGGGCTTTAGCAATCAGCCCCAGCATTTT
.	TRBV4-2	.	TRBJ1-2	CASSSLRQDRGGYTF	TGTGCCAGCAGCTCCCTGAGACAGGATAGAGGTGGCTACACCTTC
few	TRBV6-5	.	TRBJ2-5	CASSYSELGGETQYF	TGTGCCAGCAGTTACTCGGAGCTTGGCGGGGAGACCCAGTACTTC
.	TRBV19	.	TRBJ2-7	CATKAGSRVYEQYF	TGTGCCACCAAGGCGGGGTCCCGAGTCTACGAGCAGTACTTC
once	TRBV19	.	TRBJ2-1	CASGPGAAPYNEQFF	TGTGCCAGCGGTCCGGGGGCCGCCCCCTACAATGAGCAGTTCTTC
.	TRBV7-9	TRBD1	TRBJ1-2	CASSAGTGVGIYGYTF	TGTGCCAGCAGCGCCGGGACAGGGGTAGGAATCTATGGCTACACCTTC
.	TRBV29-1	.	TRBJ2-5	CSVNRRGETQYF	TGCAGCGTGAACCGTAGAGGGGAGACCCAGTACTTC
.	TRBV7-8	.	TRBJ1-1	CASSLSGIQFEAFF	TGTGCCAGCAGCTTATCAGGGATCCAGTTTGAAGCTTTCTTT
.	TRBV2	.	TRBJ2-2	CASHSTTGTELFF	TGTGCCAGCCATTCGACAACCGGGACAGAGCTGTTTTTT
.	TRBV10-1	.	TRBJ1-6	CASSPRIDRDIIKYNSPLHF	TGCGCCAGCAGCCCTAGGATCGACCGGGACATTATAAAGTATAATTCACCCCTCCACTTT
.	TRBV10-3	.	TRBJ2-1	CATLRQAGSYNEQFF	TGTGCCACCCTTCGACAGGCGGGCTCCTACAATGAGCAGTTCTTC